These T cell receptor beta chains were read from a single sample in a study of response to subunit inactivated influenza vaccine. TCRdb itself ran the RT-PCR reads through MiXCR, one entry per CDR3 protein. The sample records roughly 700,000 distinct CDR3 sequences, roughly 13% being singletons. The material was PBMCs from blood, obtained roughly 2 weeks before vaccination. The receptors shown here come from a man aged 45-65 years who received an inactivated influenza vaccine. Each CDR3 is given with its conserved first and last residue. A D gene is named only where the DNA matches it firmly. Size is stated for part of the rows, as once, few or many counts, or as a class when the clone is expanded.

cdr3_aa	cdr3_nt	v_call	clone_size	d_call	j_call
CASSLFGTKLTQYF	TGTGCCAGCAGTTTGTTCGGGACTAAGCTGACGCAGTATTTT	TRBV6-2/TRBV6-3	.	TRBD2	TRBJ2-3
CASSHTDRAQYF	TGTGCCAGCAGCCACACTGACAGGGCACAGTACTTC	TRBV14	few	TRBD1	TRBJ2-7
CASSQDKGWSYNEQFF	TGCGCCAGCAGCCAAGATAAGGGATGGTCCTACAATGAGCAGTTCTTC	TRBV4-3	.	.	TRBJ2-1
CASSQTAASTDTQYF	TGTGCCAGCAGTCAGACAGCTGCTAGCACAGATACGCAGTATTTT	TRBV6-1	few	.	TRBJ2-3
CAISNRDRSYEQYF	TGTGCCATCAGTAATAGGGACCGCTCCTACGAGCAGTACTTC	TRBV10-3	.	.	TRBJ2-7
CASSLGLGLYEQYF	TGTGCCAGCAGCTTGGGATTGGGACTCTACGAGCAGTACTTC	TRBV5-6	.	.	TRBJ2-7
CASSLAGVGSYEQYF	TGTGCCAGCAGCTTGGCAGGGGTGGGCTCCTACGAGCAGTACTTC	TRBV5-5	.	.	TRBJ2-7
CASSARVGAPGETQYF	TGTGCCAGCAGCGCCCGGGTAGGGGCCCCTGGGGAGACCCAGTACTTC	TRBV11-2	few	.	TRBJ2-5
CASSLYGTASYNEQFF	TGTGCCAGCAGCTTATACGGGACTGCCTCCTACAATGAGCAGTTCTTC	TRBV7-2	few	.	TRBJ2-1
CASSGPRPSYNEQFF	TGTGCCAGCAGTGGACCTCGACCCTCCTACAATGAGCAGTTCTTC	TRBV25-1	many	.	TRBJ2-1
CASSYQTSGTQETQYF	TGTGCCAGCAGTTACCAGACTAGCGGGACCCAAGAGACCCAGTACTTC	TRBV6-5	few	TRBD2	TRBJ2-5
CASGDAYYNEQFF	TGTGCCAGTGGTGACGCATACTACAATGAGCAGTTCTTC	TRBV12-3/TRBV12-4	.	.	TRBJ2-1
CARSSTRLAGGPHEQYF	TGTGCCCGCAGTTCGACCCGACTAGCGGGAGGGCCGCACGAGCAGTACTTC	TRBV12-3/TRBV12-4	.	TRBD2	TRBJ2-7
CASSRVQGYEQYF	TGTGCCAGCAGCCGCGTACAGGGTTACGAGCAGTACTTC	TRBV3-1	many	.	TRBJ2-7
CASRDRAIGYEQFF	TGTGCCAGCAGGGACAGGGCGATTGGCTATGAGCAGTTCTTC	TRBV6-2/TRBV6-3	.	TRBD1	TRBJ2-1
CASSRDTNTGELFF	TGCGCCAGCAGCCGGGACACGAACACCGGGGAGCTGTTTTTT	TRBV5-1	many	.	TRBJ2-2
CASGQQDRGYEQYF	TGTGCCAGCGGCCAGCAGGACAGGGGCTACGAGCAGTACTTC	TRBV7-9	few	TRBD1	TRBJ2-7